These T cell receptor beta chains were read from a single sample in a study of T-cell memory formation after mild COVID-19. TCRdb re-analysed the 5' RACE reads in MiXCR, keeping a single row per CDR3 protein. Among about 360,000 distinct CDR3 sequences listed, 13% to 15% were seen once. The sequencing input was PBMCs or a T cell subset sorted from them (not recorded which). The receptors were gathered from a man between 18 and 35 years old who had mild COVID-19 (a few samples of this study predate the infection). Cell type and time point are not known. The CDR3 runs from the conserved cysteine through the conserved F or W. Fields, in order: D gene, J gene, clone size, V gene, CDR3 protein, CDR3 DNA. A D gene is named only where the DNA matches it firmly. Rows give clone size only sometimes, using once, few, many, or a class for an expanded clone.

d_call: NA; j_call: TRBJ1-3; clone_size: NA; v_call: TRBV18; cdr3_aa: CASSLEGGDTIYF; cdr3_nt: TGTGCCAGCTCACTTGAAGGCGGAGACACCATATATTTT
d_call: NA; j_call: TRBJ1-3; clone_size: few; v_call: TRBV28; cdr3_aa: CASSFYTGNTIYF; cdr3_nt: TGTGCCAGCAGTTTCTACACGGGAAACACCATATATTTT
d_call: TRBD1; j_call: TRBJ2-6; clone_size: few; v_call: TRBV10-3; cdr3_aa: CAISADRASGANVLTF; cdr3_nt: TGTGCCATCAGTGCGGACAGGGCCTCTGGGGCCAACGTCCTGACTTTC
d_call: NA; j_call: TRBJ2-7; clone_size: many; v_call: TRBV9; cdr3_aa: CASSVDGGYEQYF; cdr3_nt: TGTGCCAGCAGCGTAGATGGAGGCTACGAGCAGTACTTC
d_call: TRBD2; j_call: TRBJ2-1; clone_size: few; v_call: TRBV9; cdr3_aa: CASSVGGGAYNEQFF; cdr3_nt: TGTGCCAGCAGCGTAGGCGGGGGGGCCTACAATGAGCAGTTCTTC
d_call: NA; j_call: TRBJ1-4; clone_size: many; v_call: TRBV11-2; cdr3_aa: CASSLAGTNEKLFF; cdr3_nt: TGTGCCAGCAGCTTAGCGGGTACTAATGAAAAACTGTTTTTT
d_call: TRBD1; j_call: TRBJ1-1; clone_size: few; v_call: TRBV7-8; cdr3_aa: CASSLGYRGLPTEAFF; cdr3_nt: TGTGCCAGCAGCTTAGGATACAGGGGCCTACCCACTGAAGCTTTCTTT
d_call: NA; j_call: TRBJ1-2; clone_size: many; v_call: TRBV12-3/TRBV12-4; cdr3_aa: CASRGSGFNQYGYTF; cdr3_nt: TGTGCCAGCAGGGGCTCCGGGTTCAACCAGTATGGCTACACCTTC
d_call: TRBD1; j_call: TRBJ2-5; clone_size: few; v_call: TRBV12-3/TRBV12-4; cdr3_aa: CASSFGRGETQYF; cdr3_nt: TGTGCCAGCAGTTTTGGCAGGGGGGAGACCCAGTACTTC
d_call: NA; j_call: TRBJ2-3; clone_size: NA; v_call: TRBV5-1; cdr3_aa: CASRSRGEWADTQYF; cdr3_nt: TGCGCCAGCAGGTCGAGGGGGGAATGGGCAGATACGCAGTATTTT